One and the same sample provided the 14 T cell receptor beta chains below, sequenced in a study of shared clonotypes between healthy human individuals. Assay used: immunoSEQ multiplex PCR; TCRdb lists only in-frame clones, some missing. This table holds 2 million to 3 million clones, roughly 93% found once. Sequenced sample: naive CD4+ T cells from PBMCs. The subset: CD45RA+ positively selected. The source is a man in his late teens or twenties in good health. Some clones in this sample may be carry-over from other donors' samples.

The chain joins TRBV7-2 to TRBJ1-2; the D is unclear. The CDR3 consists of 14 residues. V was clipped by 5 bases and J by 2 bases, with 12 bases between them. The V gene's germline CDR1 is SGHTA and CDR2 FQGNSA. CDR3 region: CASSPLRLNYGYTF. The CDR3, as DNA: TGTGCCAGCAGCCCGCTTCGGTTAAACTATGGCTACACCTTC.

The V gene is TRBV18, the J gene TRBJ1-1; D might be TRBD1 (5 bases). Trimming shortened V by 0 bases and J by 5 bases, and 19 bases separated the two germline ends. The CDR3 totals 17 residues. Germline V gene lookup returns CDR1 KGHSH and CDR2 LQKENI. CDR3 amino acids: CASSPPHQGAYGTEAFF. The CDR3 region has the DNA TGTGCCAGCTCACCACCCCATCAGGGCGCCTATGGGACTGAAGCTTTCTTT.

The chain is built from TRBV9 and TRBJ2-7; D remains unclear. Germline CDR1 and CDR2: SGDLS and YYNGEE. The CDR3 has 13 residues. Trimming removed 0 bases from V and 9 bases from J, with 13 bases in between. The CDR3 protein is CASSVGAVPPQYF. CDR3 nucleotides: TGTGCCAGCAGCGTAGGAGCTGTCCCCCCGCAGTACTTC.

Worth noting for this clone: Other DNA sequences in the same sample also yield this CDR3. This chain uses TRBV14 with TRBJ2-5; D gene uncertain. CDR1 is SGHDN and CDR2 is FVKESK in the germline V gene. V was cut by 6 bases and J by 2 bases, with 10 bases left in between. CDR3 length: 13 amino acids. CDR3 region: CASSRQLQETQYF. The CDR3 DNA reads as TGTGCCAGCAGTCGTCAACTACAAGAGACCCAGTACTTC.

The V and J genes are TRBV5-1 and TRBJ2-1; TRBD2 might be the D (6 bases). The ends were cut back, 4 bases at V and 0 bases at J, with 11 bases in the middle. The CDR3 is 15 amino acids. The germline CDR1 and CDR2 sequences are SGHRS and YFSETQ. The DNA for the CDR3 is TGCGCCAGCAGCGCTAATAGCGGCTCCTACAATGAGCAGTTCTTC. Protein: CASSANSGSYNEQFF.

The rearrangement joins TRBV19 to TRBJ2-1; 7 bases line up with TRBD2. Germline V CDR1 and CDR2: LNHDA, SQIVND (reference sequence). This CDR3 has 13 amino acids. CDR3 nucleotide sequence: TGTAGTACGAGGGACTGGGGGGGCAATGAGCAGTTCTTC. This translates into CSTRDWGGNEQFF.

This chain uses TRBV2 with TRBJ1-2; unclear D gene. Per germline, CDR1 SNHLY and CDR2 FYNNEI. Deletions cut 0 bases from V and 0 bases from J, with 11 bases between. This CDR3 contains 16 residues. The CDR3 loop reads CASSEAGGRSNYGYTF. The CDR3 DNA sequence: TGTGCCAGCAGTGAAGCAGGAGGGAGATCTAACTATGGCTACACCTTC.

V and J are TRBV7-2 and TRBJ2-6; no definite D call. This CDR3 spans 17 amino acids. Germline-derived CDR1 and CDR2 are SGHTA and FQGNSA. V lost 4 bases, J lost 0 bases, and 13 bases lay in between. Here the CDR3 reads CASSSAPTGSGANVLTF. The CDR3 region has the DNA TGTGCCAGCAGCTCCGCCCCTACTGGCTCTGGGGCCAACGTCCTGACTTTC.

This sequence joins TRBV5-6 and TRBJ1-2, with no clear D. Germline V lookup: CDR1 SGHDT, CDR2 YYEEEE. The CDR3 totals 14 residues. The V end was cut by 0 bases, the J end by 3 bases, with 9 bases between. CDR3 protein: CASSLEGRDYGYTF. Here the CDR3 DNA reads TGTGCCAGCAGCTTGGAGGGTAGAGACTATGGCTACACCTTC.

The chain joins TRBV4-2 to TRBJ2-5; 12 nucleotides match TRBD2. J lost 5 bases, V lost 5 bases, and 3 bases had no gene match. Germline CDR1 is LGHNA and CDR2 is YNFKEQ. The CDR3 sequence is 14 residues long. For the CDR3, the DNA is TGTGCCAGCAGCGTCGGGACTAGCGGGGAGACCCAGTACTTC. Translating it yields CASSVGTSGETQYF.

A single count supports this clone. The chain has TRBV2 and TRBJ2-7; D tentatively fits TRBD1 or TRBD2 (5 bases each). Germline lookup yields CDR1 SNHLY and CDR2 FYNNEI. The germline V and J ends were trimmed by 4 bases and 2 bases, with 12 bases remaining between them. CDR3 length: 14 residues. CDR3 DNA: TGTGCCAGCAGTGGTACCGGGACCGCCTACGAGCAGTACTTC. Its protein product is CASSGTGTAYEQYF.

CDR3 bases: TGTGCCAGCGGAGTCCGGGAGTGGCAGTACTTC. Translating gives CASGVREWQYF. The V call is TRBV2, the J call TRBJ2-5; weak D call: TRBD2 (6 bases). This CDR3 comprises 11 residues. The germline V and J ends were trimmed by 8 bases and 11 bases, with 15 bases remaining between them. Germline CDR1 is SNHLY and CDR2 is FYNNEI.

V usage is TRBV21-1 and J usage is TRBJ1-5; the D call of TRBD1 is as the table states it, not checked on the DNA. TRBV21-1 is labeled a pseudogene. The CDR3 runs to 15 residues. The CDR3 nucleotides read TGTGCCAGCAGCAAAGTCGGGACAGGGCATCAGCCCCAGCATTTT. This gives the protein CASSKVGTGHQPQHF.

The rearrangement links TRBV30 to TRBJ2-5; possible D gene TRBD2, 5 bases. Trimming removed 3 bases at V and 5 bases at J, with 16 bases between. This CDR3 has 14 amino acids. From germline, CDR1 is GTSNPN and CDR2 SVGIG (reference sequence). This CDR3 is CAWSPGYRGETQYF. In DNA, the CDR3 is TGTGCCTGGAGCCCGGGGTACCGAGGGGAGACCCAGTACTTC.